The subject of this entry is one T cell receptor beta chain. This sample was included in a study of T-cell reconstitution after alpha-beta-depleted transplantation in children. Trimming removed 5 bases at V and 3 bases at J, with 5 bases between. The length of the CDR3 is 12 residues. Researchers prepared the TCRbeta library using unique molecular identifiers, the study reports. MiXCR, applied by TCRdb to the PCR reads, yields one record per CDR3 protein. The data contain about 410,000 distinct CDR3 sequences, over 20% of them singletons. The receptor was derived from a human donor who donated a stem cell graft to a child with acute myeloid leukemia. The source was PBMCs from the stem cell graft donor, collected from the stem cell graft. The chain combines TRBV12-3 or TRBV12-4 with TRBJ1-3; D is uncertain. Written as DNA, the CDR3 is TGTGCCAGCAGTCCCAATGGAAACACCATATATTTT. Protein sequence: CASSPNGNTIYF.